This T cell receptor (beta chain) came from a study of PD-1 blockade in mismatch repair-deficient tumors. Profiled with immunoSEQ multiplex PCR; TCRdb holds only in-frame clones, not every one. The profile shows approximately 130,000 clones, about 85% of them singletons. This CDR3 region has 13 residues. Trimming removed 4 bases from V and 2 bases from J; junction bases left unmatched: 2. CDR1 is MNHEY, CDR2 SMNVEV, per germline (reference sequence). All patients were mismatch repair deficient, assessed by either PCR or immunohistochemistry. Study-wide points: Tumor-resident clones, often absent from pretreatment blood, expanded after pembrolizumab and then contracted.

This clone was detected only once. Its target is not known. This TCR was recovered from an adult with mismatch repair-deficient cancer. V and J are TRBV27 and TRBJ2-7, with 7 nucleotides matching TRBD1. Specimen: peripheral blood, collected 44 weeks after starting pembrolizumab. The CDR3 sequence is CASSWGQTYEQYF. The CDR3 DNA reads TGTGCCAGCAGTTGGGGACAGACCTACGAGCAGTACTTC.